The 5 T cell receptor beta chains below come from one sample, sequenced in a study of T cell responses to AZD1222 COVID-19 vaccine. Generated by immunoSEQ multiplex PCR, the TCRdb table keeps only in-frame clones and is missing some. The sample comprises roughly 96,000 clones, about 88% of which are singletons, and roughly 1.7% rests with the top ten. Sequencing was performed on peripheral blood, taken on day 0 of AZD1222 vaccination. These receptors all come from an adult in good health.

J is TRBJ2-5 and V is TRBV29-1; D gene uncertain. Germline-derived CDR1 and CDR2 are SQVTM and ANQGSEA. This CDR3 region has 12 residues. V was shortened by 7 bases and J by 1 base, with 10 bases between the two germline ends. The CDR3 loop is CSARQAQETQYF. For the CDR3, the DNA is TGCAGCGCCCGGCAGGCCCAAGAGACCCAGTACTTC.

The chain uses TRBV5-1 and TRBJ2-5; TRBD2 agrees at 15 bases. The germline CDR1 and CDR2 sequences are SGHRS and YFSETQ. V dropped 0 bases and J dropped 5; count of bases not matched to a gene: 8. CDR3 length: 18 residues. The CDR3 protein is CASSLGGLAGGPSETQYF. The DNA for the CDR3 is TGCGCCAGCAGCTTGGGAGGACTAGCGGGGGGGCCGTCGGAGACCCAGTACTTC.

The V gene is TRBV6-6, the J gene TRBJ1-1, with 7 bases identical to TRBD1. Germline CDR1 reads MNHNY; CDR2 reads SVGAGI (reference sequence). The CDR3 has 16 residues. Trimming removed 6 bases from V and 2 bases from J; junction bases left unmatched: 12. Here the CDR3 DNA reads TGTGCCAGCAGCCCCCGACAGGGACCCTTTAACACTGAAGCTTTCTTT. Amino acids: CASSPRQGPFNTEAFF.

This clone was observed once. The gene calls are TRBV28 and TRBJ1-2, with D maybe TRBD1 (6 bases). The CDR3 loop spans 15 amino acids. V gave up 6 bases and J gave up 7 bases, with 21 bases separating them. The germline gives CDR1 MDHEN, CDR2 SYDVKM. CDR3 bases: TGTGCCAGCAGGGGGGGGCAGGGGCTTTCGGCTGGCTACACCTTC. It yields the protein CASRGGQGLSAGYTF.

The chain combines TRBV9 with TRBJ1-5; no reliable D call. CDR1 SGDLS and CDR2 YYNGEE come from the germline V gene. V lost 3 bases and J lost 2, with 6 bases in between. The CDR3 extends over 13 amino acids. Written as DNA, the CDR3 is TGTGCCAGCAGCGCCGGAGGCAATCAGCCCCAGCATTTT. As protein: CASSAGGNQPQHF.